Listed below are T cell receptor beta chains from one sample, sequenced in a study of patients and donors after allogeneic stem cell transplantation. TCRdb re-derived calls from the RT-PCR reads in MiXCR, one entry per CDR3 protein. The table lists a few hundred thousand distinct CDR3 sequences, 35% to 45% of them singletons, with more than 9% in the top ten. Input material: blood, either unsorted or a sorted T cell fraction (not recorded which). These receptors were taken from a human donor who was either an allogeneic HSCT recipient or a stem cell or donor lymphocyte infusion donor (not recorded which). It is not recorded whose cells these are; they may come from a transplant donor. CDR3s include the opening cysteine and the closing phenylalanine or tryptophan. D genes are given only for firm matches. The size of a clone is reported for some rows only, either as once, few or many, or as a class for expanded clones.

v_gene,j_gene,abundance,d_gene,CDR3nt,CDR3aa
TRBV29-1,TRBJ1-1,.,TRBD1,TGCAGCGTTGCTCCTAGGACAGGGCGTGAAGCTTTCTTT,CSVAPRTGREAFF
TRBV6-5,TRBJ1-1,.,.,TGTGCCAGCAGTTACTCTGCGCGTAATGAAGCTTTCTTT,CASSYSARNEAFF
TRBV28,TRBJ1-5,.,.,TGTGCCAGCAGTTTAAATCCGGGTAGCAATCAGCCCCAGCATTTT,CASSLNPGSNQPQHF
TRBV6-5,TRBJ1-5,.,.,TGTGCCAGCAGTTACTCGGCGACAGCCCAGCCCCAGCATTTT,CASSYSATAQPQHF
TRBV7-2,TRBJ2-5,.,.,TGTGCCAGCAGCGAATACAGTTTCCAAGAGACCCAGTACTTC,CASSEYSFQETQYF
TRBV5-1,TRBJ1-1,few,.,TGCGCCAGCCAAGGCCAGGCTGGGACTGAAGCTTTCTTT,CASQGQAGTEAFF
TRBV4-2,TRBJ2-1,.,TRBD2,TGTGCCAGCAGCCAAGATCGAGCTAGCGGGGGCTACAATGAGCAGTTCTTC,CASSQDRASGGYNEQFF
TRBV11-2,TRBJ1-5,.,.,TGTGCCAGCAGCATGGGGGGGGTATATCAGCCCCAGCATTTT,CASSMGGVYQPQHF
TRBV24-1,TRBJ2-1,.,.,TGTGCCACCAGTGATTTACGGGACCATGAGCAGTTCTTC,CATSDLRDHEQFF
TRBV3-1,TRBJ1-2,few,.,TGTGCCAGCAGCCACGGGACTAGCTATGGCTACACCTTC,CASSHGTSYGYTF
TRBV10-3,TRBJ2-3,.,.,TGTGCCATCAGTGACAACGAGGACAGAGGGGCAGATACGCAGTATTTT,CAISDNEDRGADTQYF
TRBV10-3,TRBJ1-2,many,.,TGTGCCATCAGCTTTGACAGGAACTATGGCTACACCTTC,CAISFDRNYGYTF
TRBV4-1,TRBJ1-2,.,.,TGCGCCAGCAGCCAAATGAACGGATACAACTATGGCTACACCTTC,CASSQMNGYNYGYTF
TRBV20-1,TRBJ1-1,.,.,TGCAGTGGCACAGGGTCCACTGAAGCTTTCTTT,CSGTGSTEAFF
TRBV7-7,TRBJ2-5,few,TRBD1,TGTGCCAGCAGCTTAGGGACAGGGGAAGAGACCCAGTACTTC,CASSLGTGEETQYF
TRBV6-2/TRBV6-3,TRBJ2-3,few,.,TGTGCCAGCAACCCGACAGGGAGGCCAGATACGCAGTATTTT,CASNPTGRPDTQYF
TRBV12-3/TRBV12-4,TRBJ1-1,.,TRBD1,TGTGCCAGCAGTTTAGCAAGGGACAGTCTTGTGAACACTGAAGCTTTCTTT,CASSLARDSLVNTEAFF
TRBV7-7,TRBJ2-1,.,.,TGTGCCAGCAGCTTGACAGTCTACAATGAGCAGTTCTTC,CASSLTVYNEQFF
TRBV20-1,TRBJ1-4,.,TRBD1,TGCAGTGCTCCTCCGGGACAGCTGGGGGAAAAACTGTTTTTT,CSAPPGQLGEKLFF
TRBV20-1,TRBJ1-5,few,.,TGCAGTGCTAGACGTCCCCAGGGGCTTCAGCCCCAGCATTTT,CSARRPQGLQPQHF
TRBV4-1,TRBJ1-1,.,TRBD1,TGCGCCAGCAGCCAAATAGGTCCCGGGACAGGGGAGGACACTGAAGCTTTCTTT,CASSQIGPGTGEDTEAFF
TRBV12-3/TRBV12-4,TRBJ2-1,.,TRBD1,TGTGCCAGCAGCCAGGACAGGGGGAGGAATGAGCAGTTCTTC,CASSQDRGRNEQFF
TRBV5-8,TRBJ1-5,few,.,TGTGCCAGCAGCTTTGGTCGGTCTTTACAGCCCCAGCATTTT,CASSFGRSLQPQHF
TRBV5-1,TRBJ1-4,.,TRBD1,TGCGCCAGCAGCTTGATAACAGGGGGGACTAATGAAAAACTGTTTTTT,CASSLITGGTNEKLFF
TRBV18,TRBJ2-4,.,.,TGTGCCAGCTCACCTCAGGACATCCTTGGCATTCAGTACTTC,CASSPQDILGIQYF
TRBV28,TRBJ1-6,.,TRBD1,TGTGCCAGCAGTTTACCGGACAGGGTGGTTTCACCCCTCCACTTT,CASSLPDRVVSPLHF
TRBV10-3,TRBJ1-4,.,.,TGTGCCATCAGTGAGTCTGTAGGCCGCGCGACTAATGAAAAACTGTTTTTT,CAISESVGRATNEKLFF
TRBV15,TRBJ1-1,few,.,TGTGCCACCAGCAGCCTTGGGGGCAGTGTGTATGACACTGAAGCTTTCTTT,CATSSLGGSVYDTEAFF
TRBV12-3/TRBV12-4,TRBJ2-3,.,.,TGTGCCAGCAGTTTGTTGGCAGATACGCAGTATTTT,CASSLLADTQYF
TRBV5-4,TRBJ1-3,few,.,TGTGCCAGCAGCTTGGAAGGGTTTGGAAACACCATATATTTT,CASSLEGFGNTIYF
TRBV18,TRBJ2-3,.,.,TGTGCCAGCTCACTTCAGCTTAGCACAGATACGCAGTATTTT,CASSLQLSTDTQYF
TRBV20-1,TRBJ1-4,.,TRBD1,TGCAGTGCTAGAGGTAGAGGACAGGGATCGGCTCGGAGGAACGAAAAACTGTTTTTT,CSARGRGQGSARRNEKLFF
TRBV12-3/TRBV12-4,TRBJ1-3,few,.,TGTGCCAGCAGTCTAAATACAGCCGACTCTGGAAACACCATATATTTT,CASSLNTADSGNTIYF
TRBV20-1,TRBJ2-3,.,.,TGCAGTGCCTCGGAGCAGGGGAACACAGATACGCAGTATTTT,CSASEQGNTDTQYF
TRBV6-6,TRBJ1-3,.,.,TGTGCCAGCAGTTACTCAAGGGCGCGTGGTGACACCATATATTTT,CASSYSRARGDTIYF
TRBV7-9,TRBJ1-2,.,.,TGTGCCAGCAGCTTAGCTGGAGTCTATGGCTACACCTTC,CASSLAGVYGYTF
TRBV5-5,TRBJ2-5,.,TRBD2,TGTGCCAGCAGCTTAATCGGGGGGGCCGAGACCCAGTACTTC,CASSLIGGAETQYF
TRBV7-2,TRBJ1-5,.,.,TGTGCCAGCAGCACAGACAGCTCAATCCAGCATTTT,CASSTDSSIQHF
TRBV15,TRBJ2-7,once,.,TGTGCCACCAGCAGAGATCCGGGCCAGGCATACGAGCAGTACTTC,CATSRDPGQAYEQYF
TRBV4-3,TRBJ1-1,.,TRBD1,TGCGCCAGCAGCCCCCGTCAGGGGGCCAACACTGAAGCTTTCTTT,CASSPRQGANTEAFF
TRBV6-6,TRBJ1-5,few,.,TGTGCCAGCAGATCAGTCCTCGGGGTTAACAATCAGCCCCAGCATTTT,CASRSVLGVNNQPQHF
TRBV5-1,TRBJ1-1,.,.,TGCGCCAGCAGCTTGGAATCAGGCCCGCGGGGGTGGGCTTTCTTT,CASSLESGPRGWAFF
TRBV4-1,TRBJ1-2,.,.,TGCGCCAGCAGCCAAGATCCGCCAGCTAACTATGGCTACACCTTC,CASSQDPPANYGYTF
TRBV7-7,TRBJ2-3,.,.,TGTGCCAGCAGCTTATTCTTTTCGGGGGCCACCTCTAGCACAGATACGCAGTATTTT,CASSLFFSGATSSTDTQYF
TRBV9,TRBJ1-6,.,TRBD1,TGTGCCAGCAGCATCGGACAGGGTCCCTCCTATAATTCACCCCTCCACTTT,CASSIGQGPSYNSPLHF
TRBV6-5,TRBJ1-1,.,.,TGTGCCAGCAGTTATCTAGGTGAAGCTTTCTTT,CASSYLGEAFF
TRBV12-3/TRBV12-4,TRBJ1-2,few,.,TGTGCCAGCAGTACCGGGGGGGGCTTGGTCTATGGCTACACCTTC,CASSTGGGLVYGYTF